Included here is one T cell receptor (beta chain) sequence, with context. The table lists this clonotype with many counts. Its antigen is still unknown. The junction departs from germline at one end; a sequencing error may be responsible. TCR beta CDR3 regions were amplified from RNA transcripts for repertoire sequencing. The first round of RT-PCR was done with HTBI primers and the Qiagen OneStep RT-PCR kit, and was followed by a second round of multiplex PCR, then size selection and purification. Libraries were sequenced on an Illumina HiSeq2000 using paired-end 100 bp reads. The study's own analysis went as follows. Reads were processed with SOAPnuke, discarding reads with adapters, uncalled bases, mean Phred below 15, or no exact constant-primer or identifier match. COPE v1.2.5 was used to merge high-quality paired reads. Unique nucleotide sequences were defined as clonotypes and aligned to IMGT TRB V, D and J references using MiTCR v1.1. The analysis was limited to V-J combinations with a frequency above 0.0001, which together covered 99.2% of repertoires. For each V-J combination, a TCR clonal expansion and chaos score was defined as F50 clonal expansion divided by the chaos observed in the TCRdist matrix. Features were reduced by Welch's t-statistics and random forest to 10 to 15 V-J combinations, which fed a naive Bayes classifier. The Morisita-Horn index was used to measure how similar the thyroid and blood repertoires were. The public reads were quality trimmed at Q25 with fastp and then assembled into clones with MiXCR by TCRdb, keeping productive beta chains. Rows with one shared CDR3 protein collapse into an entry with the most common genes and DNA. TCRdb's processing, not the authors' own work, is the source of the V and J calls. In this sample the table shows some 200,000 distinct CDR3 sequences, over 25% of which occur a single time. Of the sample, 9.1% falls within the top ten clones.

The CDR3 spans 12 residues, from the cysteine through the phenylalanine. The DNA shown is the 36-base CDR3, in frame from base 1. Ophthalmopathy patients had moderately to severely active disease, Clinical Activity Score of at least 3, NOSPECS grade of at least 4, and disease duration under 3 months. Patients were excluded if they had other autoimmune diseases, uncontrolled infections, pregnancy or lactation. Clinical symptoms, serum thyroxine, TRAb, thyroid ultrasound and orbital computed tomography were used for diagnosis. Using Ficoll-Paque density gradient centrifugation, PBMCs were isolated from about 9.4 ml of fresh peripheral blood. Total RNA was extracted with Trizol reagent and quality-checked on an Agilent 2100 Bioanalyzer. The data were taken from a study of Graves' ophthalmopathy and Graves' hyperthyroidism (dated by TCRdb to 2016 to 2019). As for the study more broadly: Peripheral blood was collected before any treatment was given, at the time of initial diagnosis. The study used TCR beta repertoire signatures to distinguish Graves' ophthalmopathy from Graves' hyperthyroidism and to predict progression to ophthalmopathy. In total, approximately 140 blood samples were TCR-sequenced: some 40 ophthalmopathy, some 75 hyperthyroidism and roughly 17 hyperthyroidism-to-ophthalmopathy patients. To explore V-J signatures that distinguish ophthalmopathy from hyperthyroidism, a discovery set of about a hundred patients was enrolled, made up of roughly 41 with ophthalmopathy and fewer than 60 with stable hyperthyroidism. The independent validation cohort included approximately 19 hyperthyroidism patients plus 17 patients who later progressed from hyperthyroidism to ophthalmopathy. In about six hyperthyroidism patients, the T-cell repertoire of thyroid tissue was compared with the T-cell repertoire of blood. After sampling, hyperthyroidism patients received methimazole starting at 30 mg daily, and ophthalmopathy patients received high-dose intravenous methylprednisolone. For training and testing, the 95 to 100 patients in the discovery cohort were randomly divided in a 7:3 ratio. General findings and caveats noted by the study authors: In validation, the model predicted ophthalmopathy progression with more than 70% sensitivity and 72.22% specificity; some 13 predicted patients were CT-confirmed with GO in a median of 6.5 months. No statistical method was used to predetermine the sample size, and group allocation was not hidden from the investigators. Most of the expanded thyroid clonotypes with a frequency above 0.001 were also detected in blood, and it was suggested that the thyroid immune response may be reflected by blood repertoires. The 13-signature model separated ophthalmopathy from stable hyperthyroidism with approximately 90% sensitivity and about 84% specificity in cross-validation, and 80%/75% in the test set.

What was sequenced was peripheral blood. This TCR was sampled from a man aged 45-65 years with Graves' ophthalmopathy. Donor details come from another sample of the same person, matched by shared clones. This chain is built from TRBV12-3 or TRBV12-4 and TRBJ1-1; the D gene cannot be named for sure. Here the CDR3 is given as CASSFVGTEAFF. In nucleotide form, the sequence is TGCGCCAGCAGCTTTGTAGGCACTGAAGCTTTCTTT.